The rows below give T cell receptor beta chains drawn from one sample of a study of blood T cell repertoires in COVID-19. Repertoires were generated with immunoSEQ multiplex PCR, while TCRdb's copy carries only in-frame clones and drops some. The sample records some 150,000 clones, about 86% being singletons. Sample: peripheral blood. The receptors originated from a woman of 80 years or more in a cohort sampled during active or convalescent COVID-19. Both conserved end residues are part of each CDR3. Each record gives: CDR3 DNA, CDR3 protein, J gene, V gene, clone size, D gene, CDR3 length. A D gene is named only where the DNA matches it firmly. The size of a clone is reported for some rows only, either as once, few or many, or as a class for expanded clones.

cdr3_nt: TGTGCCAGCACCTCGGGACAGGGTGGCGGGACCCAGTACTTC
cdr3_aa: CASTSGQGGGTQYF
j_call: TRBJ2-5
v_call: TRBV7-8
clone_size: NA
d_call: TRBD1
cdr3_length: 14

cdr3_nt: TGTGCCAGTAGTATAGACCAAGCGGGGGAAAACATTCAGTACTTC
cdr3_aa: CASSIDQAGENIQYF
j_call: TRBJ2-4
v_call: TRBV19
clone_size: few
d_call: TRBD2
cdr3_length: 15

cdr3_nt: TGCAGCGTTGCCAGGCGGGGGCAAGAGACCCAGTACTTC
cdr3_aa: CSVARRGQETQYF
j_call: TRBJ2-5
v_call: TRBV29-1
clone_size: NA
d_call: TRBD2
cdr3_length: 13

cdr3_nt: TGTGCCAGCAGGACAGGGCGCCGCCCGAATTCACCCCTCCACTTT
cdr3_aa: CASRTGRRPNSPLHF
j_call: TRBJ1-6
v_call: TRBV27
clone_size: NA
d_call: TRBD1
cdr3_length: 15

cdr3_nt: TGTGCCTGGAGTGACGGACAGCTCACTAACTATGGCTACACCTTC
cdr3_aa: CAWSDGQLTNYGYTF
j_call: TRBJ1-2
v_call: TRBV30
clone_size: NA
d_call: NA
cdr3_length: 15

cdr3_nt: TGTGCCAGCTCACCACCTGACAGAACCAATGAGCAGTTCTTC
cdr3_aa: CASSPPDRTNEQFF
j_call: TRBJ2-1
v_call: TRBV18
clone_size: NA
d_call: NA
cdr3_length: 14

cdr3_nt: TGTGCCAGCAGCTTAGCTTTGCGGGGGGTGGGCGAGCAGTACTTC
cdr3_aa: CASSLALRGVGEQYF
j_call: TRBJ2-7
v_call: TRBV7-8
clone_size: NA
d_call: TRBD2
cdr3_length: 15

cdr3_nt: TGTGCCAGCAGCTTAGTTCAGGGTTTTAACACTAACTATGGCTACACCTTC
cdr3_aa: CASSLVQGFNTNYGYTF
j_call: TRBJ1-2
v_call: TRBV7-9
clone_size: NA
d_call: NA
cdr3_length: 17

cdr3_nt: TGTGCCAGCAGCTTGGATCCCTCTGAGACCCAGTACTTC
cdr3_aa: CASSLDPSETQYF
j_call: TRBJ2-5
v_call: TRBV5-4
clone_size: NA
d_call: NA
cdr3_length: 13

cdr3_nt: TGCGCCAGCAGCCTAGGGAGAGGGAATTCACCCCTCCACTTT
cdr3_aa: CASSLGRGNSPLHF
j_call: TRBJ1-6
v_call: TRBV4-1
clone_size: NA
d_call: NA
cdr3_length: 14

cdr3_nt: TGTGCCAGCAGTAACTTACCGGGACAGGGCCCCTATGGCTACACCTTC
cdr3_aa: CASSNLPGQGPYGYTF
j_call: TRBJ1-2
v_call: TRBV2
clone_size: NA
d_call: TRBD1
cdr3_length: 16

cdr3_nt: TGTGCCAGCGGCTGGCGGGGTGGCACAGATACGCAGTATTTT
cdr3_aa: CASGWRGGTDTQYF
j_call: TRBJ2-3
v_call: TRBV27
clone_size: NA
d_call: NA
cdr3_length: 14

cdr3_nt: TGTGCCAGTAGTATATTCCCGGGACAGGGGAACACCGGGGAGCTGTTTTTT
cdr3_aa: CASSIFPGQGNTGELFF
j_call: TRBJ2-2
v_call: TRBV19
clone_size: few
d_call: TRBD1
cdr3_length: 17

cdr3_nt: TGTGCCAGTAGCGGGACTAGCGGGAGCTCCGGGGAGCTGTTTTTT
cdr3_aa: CASSGTSGSSGELFF
j_call: TRBJ2-2
v_call: TRBV19
clone_size: NA
d_call: TRBD2
cdr3_length: 15

cdr3_nt: TGTGCCTGGAGTGTACGAGGAGGGCGTCAGCCCCAGCATTTT
cdr3_aa: CAWSVRGGRQPQHF
j_call: TRBJ1-5
v_call: TRBV30
clone_size: NA
d_call: NA
cdr3_length: 14

cdr3_nt: TGTGCCAGCAGCTATTCAGGGCTGTTAGACTATGGCTACACCTTC
cdr3_aa: CASSYSGLLDYGYTF
j_call: TRBJ1-2
v_call: TRBV27
clone_size: NA
d_call: NA
cdr3_length: 15

cdr3_nt: TGCGCCAGCAGCTTGGGACACCGCAATGAGCAGTTCTTC
cdr3_aa: CASSLGHRNEQFF
j_call: TRBJ2-1
v_call: TRBV5-1
clone_size: NA
d_call: NA
cdr3_length: 13

cdr3_nt: TGTGCCACCAGTGATCCGGACAGTCCCAACTACGAGCAGTACTTC
cdr3_aa: CATSDPDSPNYEQYF
j_call: TRBJ2-7
v_call: TRBV24-1
clone_size: once
d_call: NA
cdr3_length: 15

cdr3_nt: TGTGCCCGTAGTGACACACAGGGAGCTACCGGGGAGCTGTTTTTT
cdr3_aa: CARSDTQGATGELFF
j_call: TRBJ2-2
v_call: TRBV2
clone_size: NA
d_call: NA
cdr3_length: 15

cdr3_nt: TGTGCCAGCAGTTTATGGGGCAGGGCCAGGAACACTGAAGCTTTCTTT
cdr3_aa: CASSLWGRARNTEAFF
j_call: TRBJ1-1
v_call: TRBV27
clone_size: once
d_call: NA
cdr3_length: 16

cdr3_nt: TGTGCCAGCAGTCCTGGACACATGAACACTGAAGCTTTCTTT
cdr3_aa: CASSPGHMNTEAFF
j_call: TRBJ1-1
v_call: TRBV11-2
clone_size: NA
d_call: NA
cdr3_length: 14

cdr3_nt: TGTGCCAGCTCACCACTACAGGGGGAAGTCGACTATGGCTACACCTTC
cdr3_aa: CASSPLQGEVDYGYTF
j_call: TRBJ1-2
v_call: TRBV18
clone_size: once
d_call: TRBD1
cdr3_length: 16

cdr3_nt: TGTGCCATTAGCGGGAGGTTTGGTACAGATACGCAGTATTTT
cdr3_aa: CAISGRFGTDTQYF
j_call: TRBJ2-3
v_call: TRBV7-9
clone_size: NA
d_call: TRBD2
cdr3_length: 14

cdr3_nt: TGTGCCAGCAGCCCCGAAGAGGGGGCCTATGGCTACACCTTC
cdr3_aa: CASSPEEGAYGYTF
j_call: TRBJ1-2
v_call: TRBV9
clone_size: NA
d_call: TRBD1
cdr3_length: 14

cdr3_nt: TGTGCCAGCAGTTTATATAGGGGGCGGAATGGCTACACCTTC
cdr3_aa: CASSLYRGRNGYTF
j_call: TRBJ1-2
v_call: TRBV28
clone_size: NA
d_call: TRBD1
cdr3_length: 14

cdr3_nt: TGCGCCAGCAGTCTACTAGCGGGGGGCTCTGACACAGATACGCAGTATTTT
cdr3_aa: CASSLLAGGSDTDTQYF
j_call: TRBJ2-3
v_call: TRBV10-1
clone_size: NA
d_call: TRBD2
cdr3_length: 17

cdr3_nt: TGTGCCTGGAGTAGGACAGGGGCGGATAAACTGTTTTTT
cdr3_aa: CAWSRTGADKLFF
j_call: TRBJ1-4
v_call: TRBV30
clone_size: NA
d_call: TRBD1
cdr3_length: 13

cdr3_nt: TGTGCCAGCAGTCCGAGGGCGGGAAATGAGCAGTTCTTC
cdr3_aa: CASSPRAGNEQFF
j_call: TRBJ2-1
v_call: TRBV6-2/TRBV6-3
clone_size: NA
d_call: NA
cdr3_length: 13

cdr3_nt: TGTGCCAGCAGTTTAGTGGCGGGGCGTGAAGCTTTCTTT
cdr3_aa: CASSLVAGREAFF
j_call: TRBJ1-1
v_call: TRBV12-3/TRBV12-4
clone_size: NA
d_call: NA
cdr3_length: 13

cdr3_nt: TGTGCCAGCAGTGAAATGAACAGGGGCGTCTATGGCTACACCTTC
cdr3_aa: CASSEMNRGVYGYTF
j_call: TRBJ1-2
v_call: TRBV25-1
clone_size: NA
d_call: TRBD1
cdr3_length: 15

cdr3_nt: TGTGCCAGCAGCCGGGAGGGAGGACCCATGAACACTGAAGCTTTCTTT
cdr3_aa: CASSREGGPMNTEAFF
j_call: TRBJ1-1
v_call: TRBV9
clone_size: once
d_call: NA
cdr3_length: 16

cdr3_nt: TGTGCCAGCAGGAGGTACAGGGGGCAAACAGATACGCAGTATTTT
cdr3_aa: CASRRYRGQTDTQYF
j_call: TRBJ2-3
v_call: TRBV2
clone_size: few
d_call: TRBD1
cdr3_length: 15

cdr3_nt: TGTGCCAGCAGCTGGAGCCGGCAGGGGTCCAAAACTAATGAAAAACTGTTTTTT
cdr3_aa: CASSWSRQGSKTNEKLFF
j_call: TRBJ1-4
v_call: TRBV7-9
clone_size: NA
d_call: NA
cdr3_length: 18

cdr3_nt: TGTGCCATCTACCTCACAGGGGGTCCACCCGGCTACACCTTC
cdr3_aa: CAIYLTGGPPGYTF
j_call: TRBJ1-2
v_call: TRBV7-9
clone_size: NA
d_call: TRBD1
cdr3_length: 14

cdr3_nt: TGTGCCAGCAGCCCGCTCCGAGGACTAGCCGACAATGAGCAGTTCTTC
cdr3_aa: CASSPLRGLADNEQFF
j_call: TRBJ2-1
v_call: TRBV11-2
clone_size: NA
d_call: TRBD2
cdr3_length: 16

cdr3_nt: TGTGCCAGCAGTGAATATAAAGGCGACAGACGTATTGAAAAACTGTTTTTT
cdr3_aa: CASSEYKGDRRIEKLFF
j_call: TRBJ1-4
v_call: TRBV25-1
clone_size: once
d_call: NA
cdr3_length: 17

cdr3_nt: TGTGCCGCTACGGAAGACAGGCAAGTGCAGCCCCAGCATTTT
cdr3_aa: CAATEDRQVQPQHF
j_call: TRBJ1-5
v_call: TRBV10-3
clone_size: NA
d_call: NA
cdr3_length: 14

cdr3_nt: TGTGCCAGCAGTTCGGGACAGGGAAATTCACCCCTCCACTTT
cdr3_aa: CASSSGQGNSPLHF
j_call: TRBJ1-6
v_call: TRBV28
clone_size: NA
d_call: TRBD1
cdr3_length: 14

cdr3_nt: TGTGCCATAGGACAAGGTGTAAACTCTGGAAACACCATATATTTT
cdr3_aa: CAIGQGVNSGNTIYF
j_call: TRBJ1-3
v_call: TRBV7-9
clone_size: NA
d_call: NA
cdr3_length: 15

cdr3_nt: TGCGCCAGCAGCTTGGGAGGGACAGCATATGAAAAACTGTTTTTT
cdr3_aa: CASSLGGTAYEKLFF
j_call: TRBJ1-4
v_call: TRBV5-1
clone_size: NA
d_call: TRBD1
cdr3_length: 15

cdr3_nt: TGTGCCTGGAGTAAGGGAGGGGACGCTTTCTTT
cdr3_aa: CAWSKGGDAFF
j_call: TRBJ1-1
v_call: TRBV30
clone_size: NA
d_call: NA
cdr3_length: 11

cdr3_nt: TGTGCCAGCAGCTTATACGGTTCCAGGGGTTCCTACGAGCAGTACTTC
cdr3_aa: CASSLYGSRGSYEQYF
j_call: TRBJ2-7
v_call: TRBV7-9
clone_size: once
d_call: NA
cdr3_length: 16

cdr3_nt: TGTGCCAGCAGCTTCTTACCCCAGGCCCCAACTAGGGAGCAGTACTTC
cdr3_aa: CASSFLPQAPTREQYF
j_call: TRBJ2-7
v_call: TRBV13
clone_size: NA
d_call: NA
cdr3_length: 16

cdr3_nt: TGCGCCAGCAGCCAAGATACAGTTAACTATGGCTACACCTTC
cdr3_aa: CASSQDTVNYGYTF
j_call: TRBJ1-2
v_call: TRBV4-1
clone_size: NA
d_call: NA
cdr3_length: 14

cdr3_nt: TGCGCCAGCAGCCAGTCCAGGGGGCGCCTAAACAATGAGCAGTTCTTC
cdr3_aa: CASSQSRGRLNNEQFF
j_call: TRBJ2-1
v_call: TRBV4-1
clone_size: NA
d_call: TRBD1
cdr3_length: 16

cdr3_nt: TGTGCCAGCGGAGAGCTCTCCTACGAGCAGTACTTC
cdr3_aa: CASGELSYEQYF
j_call: TRBJ2-7
v_call: TRBV7-8
clone_size: once
d_call: NA
cdr3_length: 12

cdr3_nt: TGTGCCATCAGTGCCCCGGGTGGAGGCTCTGGAAACACCATATATTTT
cdr3_aa: CAISAPGGGSGNTIYF
j_call: TRBJ1-3
v_call: TRBV10-3
clone_size: NA
d_call: NA
cdr3_length: 16

cdr3_nt: TGTGCCAGCAGCGTTGGGCAGGGGGCCGGTACGCAGTATTTT
cdr3_aa: CASSVGQGAGTQYF
j_call: TRBJ2-3
v_call: TRBV9
clone_size: NA
d_call: TRBD1
cdr3_length: 14

cdr3_nt: TGCGCCAGCAGCCAACCCCGACTGCTCTCTGGAAACACCATATATTTT
cdr3_aa: CASSQPRLLSGNTIYF
j_call: TRBJ1-3
v_call: TRBV4-1
clone_size: NA
d_call: NA
cdr3_length: 16

cdr3_nt: TGTGCCAGCAGCTTACTCATTGGGCAGGGGGCGCGGGGCACCGGGGAGCTGTTTTTT
cdr3_aa: CASSLLIGQGARGTGELFF
j_call: TRBJ2-2
v_call: TRBV5-6
clone_size: NA
d_call: TRBD1
cdr3_length: 19